This record looks at one TCR beta chain sequence and its context. Its specificity is unknown. The data were obtained in a study of OX40 agonist ivuxolimab in advanced cancers. On the study more broadly: Melanoma, hepatocellular carcinoma, head and neck or renal cell cancer occurred in dose-escalation patients. The study's findings and limits: Antigen specificity remained undetermined for the expanded peripheral T cells. Fewer expanded clones were found on average in CD4+ than in CD8+ T cells.

Here immunoSEQ multiplex PCR was the method, and the copy in TCRdb shows in-frame clones only, minus some. This sample has tens of thousands of clones, with around 93% found just once. The ends lost 4 bases at V and 5 bases at J; junction bases unmatched: 8. The CDR3 contains 14 residues. Germline assignment: CDR1 SGHRS and CDR2 YFSETQ. This sample comprised CD4+ or CD8+ T cells sorted from blood, obtained in a trial of the OX40 agonist ivuxolimab. This receptor was taken from an adult with an advanced solid tumor such as melanoma, head and neck, liver or kidney cancer. The V call is TRBV5-1, the J call TRBJ1-2; 7 nucleotides match TRBD1. In DNA form, the CDR3 reads TGCGCCAGCAGCCCCTTCACAGGGGAATATGGCTACACCTTC. This sequence encodes CASSPFTGEYGYTF.